This T cell receptor (beta chain) stems from a study of T-cell reconstitution after alpha-beta-depleted transplantation in children. General observations from the study: The origin of alpha-beta T cells about two months after transplant was reportedly several hundred expanded graft clones. T-cell numbers and diversity one year post-transplant derived largely from freshly generated T cells.

The CDR3 totals 16 residues. Germline V gene data show CDR1 as MDHEN and CDR2 as SYDVKM. Losses at the gene ends were 7 bases for V and 0 bases for J; bases not matched to a gene: 9. This clonotype occurred a few times. Its antigen is still unknown. The library targeted TCRbeta and was prepared with unique molecular identifiers. From the PCR reads, TCRdb called clonotypes with MiXCR, one entry per CDR3 protein. In the table there are more than 200,000 distinct CDR3 sequences, more than 20% of which are singletons. The origin of this receptor is a girl aged 2-10 years with Fanconi anemia, due to receive a stem cell transplant. This sample comprised PBMCs, obtained before TCRalphabeta/CD19-depleted stem cell transplant. This chain uses TRBV28 with TRBJ2-3, with 8 bases that match TRBD2. CDR3 sequence: CASIVAGGSSTDTQYF. The DNA for the CDR3 is TGTGCCAGCATCGTGGCGGGAGGATCTAGCACAGATACGCAGTATTTT.